A single sample gave rise to the 3 T cell receptor beta chains below, sequenced in a study of monozygotic twins with inflammatory bowel disease. TCRdb re-called the 5' RACE reads, yielding one record per CDR3 amino acid sequence without DNA. Its listing shows approximately 390,000 distinct CDR3 sequences. The specimen was blood. The receptors were sampled from a human donor with ulcerative colitis or Crohn's disease, or a healthy co-twin of an affected twin (not recorded which).

The rearrangement uses TRBV5-4 and TRBJ2-1; the TRBD2 assignment by TCRdb is unverifiable without DNA. The CDR3 extends over 13 amino acids. Germline CDR1 SGHNT, CDR2 YYREEE (reference sequence). The CDR3 is CAGSGLSDNEQFF.

V gene TRBV7-6 combines with J gene TRBJ1-4; TCRdb returns TRBD1, unconfirmable since there is no DNA. The CDR3 totals 16 residues. CDR1 and CDR2 (germline): SGHVS, FNYEAQ. The CDR3 region is CASSLSPETGVEKLFF.

The CDR3 loop reads CASQPNTATDTQYF. The chain employs TRBV18 and TRBJ2-3. From germline, CDR1 is KGHSH and CDR2 LQKENI. There are 14 residues in the CDR3.